A selection of T cell receptor beta chains follows, all from one sample in a study of blood T cell repertoires in COVID-19. Some clones are missing from TCRdb's copy, which holds only in-frame ones; the method was immunoSEQ multiplex PCR. The data contain some 270,000 clones, about 89% of them singletons. The sample taken for sequencing was peripheral blood. These receptors were obtained from a man between 40 and 49 years old with active or convalescent COVID-19. The conserved cysteine and the conserved F or W are not part of the CDR3 here. The order of the fields is V gene, CDR3 protein.

TRBV5-8,ASSLGQHQETQY
TRBV30,AWSRTREGTQY
TRBV19,ASTQLPPAETGDTGELF
TRBV11-2,ASSLEGAAMNTEAF
TRBV18,ASSPLLAGDSNTGELF
TRBV9,ASSPTSALNYGYT
TRBV12-1,ASTALLWLAGRYTGELF
TRBV6-1,ASSDEPRITAQY
TRBV11-2,ASSFAGDEQY
TRBV6-1,ASSDPPIQGRNSPLH
TRBV28,ASSSAGRGPDTQY
TRBV19,ASSGSGQGRSPLH
TRBV11-3,ASSQRMGQAEKLF
TRBV3-1/TRBV3-2,ASSQRDRPYEQY
TRBV5-1,ASSLAGTRGYEQY
TRBV6-5,ASSYDRGQNGYT
TRBV27,ASSSLAPPNYGYT
TRBV10-1,ASQGGSTEAF
TRBV6-5,ASSYEGVNQPQH
TRBV11-3,ASSLDGETPPYEQY
TRBV6-6,ASNGGGIDLAEAF
TRBV7-9,ASSLASGTQETQY
TRBV30,AQGQSHTDTQY
TRBV7-9,ASSPQGEGQPQH
TRBV28,ASGPGGRKEKLF
TRBV25-1,ASSAVTGELEKLF
TRBV27,ASSLFPATNEKLF
TRBV19,ASSSTVDGYT
TRBV19,ASSISRGAYEQY
TRBV19,ASTLYRGQGGQPQH
TRBV12-3/TRBV12-4,ASNLQGKETQY
TRBV4-2,ASSPSSGETQY
TRBV6-6,ASRQPPSDPQH
TRBV18,ASSPPGLGLAGDYGYT
TRBV24-1,ATSQPGGYEQY
TRBV5-5,ASSSGLAVSSYNEQF
TRBV7-6,ASSFSRTVNTGELF
TRBV7-3,ASSSDSRETQY
TRBV29-1,SVRTGVSNEKLF
TRBV9,ASSVGTSVGKGAYEQY
TRBV6-5,ASGNRQGFDYGYT
TRBV6-6,ASSPAQDSHEKLF
TRBV6-5,ASSSRSGSADTQY
TRBV3-1/TRBV3-2,ASSQGEFQPQH
TRBV7-3,ASSHSGGQDEAF
TRBV2,ASRQQDRNTEAF
TRBV7-2,ASSPRGDTQY
TRBV21-1,ASSKECGGRH
TRBV13,ASSLGTGSEAYEQY
TRBV5-4,ASSLVADTTYEQY
TRBV7-7,ASSYTVNTEAF
TRBV11-2,ASSLEAGGRETQY
TRBV6-5,ASSGQAYGYT
TRBV29-1,SVVADSREQY
TRBV13,ASSLDVGAHQETQY
TRBV14,ASSQRTGIPEAF
TRBV21-1,ASSKVEISGNTIY